This T cell receptor beta chain was found in a study of T cell responses to AZD1222 COVID-19 vaccine. Findings and caveats of the study: Among AZD1222 vaccinees, only 5 to 7 were seropositive at baseline.

For this clone: Antigen specificity is unknown.

Profiled with immunoSEQ multiplex PCR; TCRdb holds only in-frame clones, not every one. The sample has about 130,000 clones, 80% to 95% seen once. The CDR3 length is 13 residues. V shed 3 bases, J shed 6 bases, and the junction held 7 bases outside the gene matches. Germline values: CDR1 SQVTM, CDR2 ANQGSEA. The source was peripheral blood, collected 28 days after the second AZD1222 dose. The sequence derives from an adult who received the AZD1222 COVID-19 vaccine. The chain joins TRBV29-1 to TRBJ1-2; TRBD1 agrees at 7 bases. CDR3 coding DNA: TGCAGCGTTGAGGGGACAGACCAGAATGGCTACACCTTC. This sequence encodes CSVEGTDQNGYTF.